The 27 T cell receptor beta chains below come from one sample, sequenced in a study of blood T cells in healthy people across ages. The authors ran a second PCR of about 7 to 12 cycles using a sample-barcoded 5' primer and a J-beta primer mix. TCRdb re-derived calls from the 5' RACE reads in MiXCR, one entry per CDR3 protein. The repertoire holds more than 1,000,000 distinct CDR3 sequences, with roughly 24% as singletons. This sample also appeared in a second study, on T cells of mothers and their children.

Sample: blood. The receptors derive from a girl aged 2-10 years in good health.

The table lists this clonotype with a few counts. The V call is TRBV25-1, the J call TRBJ1-2; 7 bases agree with TRBD1. The junction had 8 bases not matched to a gene; V was cut back by 6 bases and J by 4 bases. This CDR3 region has 14 residues. Germline V gene lookup returns CDR1 MGHDK and CDR2 SYGVNS. CDR3 loop: CASSDRAFVYGYTF. The DNA of the CDR3 is TGTGCCAGCAGCGACAGGGCCTTTGTCTATGGCTACACCTTC.

On this clonotype itself: A read error is possible here, since a much larger clone lies one base away. The missing conserved phenylalanine or tryptophan at the end of this CDR3 makes a read error likely. This sequence joins TRBV7-9 and TRBJ1-1; 7 bases fit TRBD1. Germline CDR1 SEHNR, CDR2 FQNEAQ (reference sequence). This CDR3 is 13 amino acids long. The V and J ends lost 5 bases and 5 bases, in that order; junction bases with no gene match: 5. The CDR3 is CASSRQGGTEAFL. The CDR3 region has the DNA TGTGCCAGCAGCCGCCAGGGGGGGACTGAAGCTTTCCTT.

The V and J genes are TRBV28 and TRBJ1-4; 7 positions match TRBD1. The CDR3 is 15 amino acids. In germline, CDR1 is MDHEN, CDR2 SYDVKM. V was clipped by 3 bases and J by 5 bases; unmatched bases: 6. CDR3 sequence: CASSLDRFTNEKLFF. The CDR3 DNA sequence: TGTGCCAGCAGTTTGGACAGGTTTACGAATGAAAAACTGTTTTTT.

The chain carries TRBV24-1 and TRBJ2-5, with D tentatively TRBD2 (5 bases). The CDR3 covers 14 residues. Germline loops: CDR1 KGHDR, CDR2 SFDVKD. V was trimmed by 0 bases and J by 5 bases, leaving 9 bases between them. The DNA of the CDR3 is TGTGCCACCAGTGATTTGGCCGAGCGGGAGACCCAGTACTTC. Residues: CATSDLAERETQYF.

This clonotype showed up just a few times. The rearrangement uses TRBV4-1 and TRBJ1-4; 7 bases line up with TRBD1. Trimming removed 4 bases from V and 8 bases from J; junction bases left unmatched: 10. Germline V gene sequence: CDR1 MGHRA, CDR2 YSYEKL. CDR3 size: 15 residues. The CDR3 protein is CASSLSGTAYEKLFF. CDR3 in DNA: TGCGCCAGCAGCCTATCCGGGACAGCATACGAAAAACTGTTTTTT.

The chain is built from TRBV7-2 and TRBJ2-6; 10 nucleotides line up with TRBD1. The CDR3 has 16 residues. The ends lost 5 bases at V and 3 bases at J; junction bases unmatched: 4. Germline CDR1 reads SGHTA; CDR2 reads FQGNSA. In nucleotides, the CDR3 is TGTGCCAGCAGCCGACAGGGGGCTTTTGGGGCCAACGTCCTGACTTTC. The encoded protein is CASSRQGAFGANVLTF.

This clonotype came up a few times. This chain links TRBV29-1 with TRBJ2-7, with D possibly being TRBD1 (6 bases). The V end lost 4 bases, the J end lost 0 bases, and 13 bases lay between the germline ends. The CDR3 extends over 14 amino acids. Germline V gives CDR1 SQVTM, CDR2 ANQGSEA. The CDR3, as DNA: TGCAGCGTTGTAACAGGGAGAAGCTCCTACGAGCAGTACTTC. Translation: CSVVTGRSSYEQYF.

The genes are TRBV5-4 and TRBJ2-5; no firm D call. With the DNA end fitting TRBJ2-7 better, the J assignment may be wrong. Germline loops: CDR1 SGHNT, CDR2 YYREEE (reference sequence). This CDR3 is built from 15 residues. The CDR3 here is CASSSVRGERYEQYF. The CDR3 nucleotides are TGTGCCAGCAGCTCCGTTCGTGGAGAACGCTACGAGCAGTACTTC.

This clonotype was found a few times. The rearrangement links TRBV6-2 or TRBV6-3 to TRBJ2-1, with TRBD2 matching over 8 bases. The CDR3 loop spans 15 amino acids. Trimming cost V 10 bases and J 4 bases; bases outside gene matches: 12. Germline CDR1 is MNHEY and CDR2 is SVGEGT. The DNA of the CDR3 is TGTGCCACCCAGAAGTCGGCTAGCGGGTACAATGAGCAGTTCTTC. Encoded protein: CATQKSASGYNEQFF.

This clonotype was seen more than once but under ten times. The CDR3, as DNA: TGTGCCAGCAGCCATACCAACACCGGGGAGCTGTTTTTT. It yields the protein CASSHTNTGELFF. V and J are TRBV7-9 and TRBJ2-2; D ambiguous. Germline lookup yields CDR1 SEHNR and CDR2 FQNEAQ (reference sequence). The CDR3 is 13 amino acids. V shed 5 bases and J shed 2 bases, with 6 bases lying between them. Full variable domain (outside the CDR3, taken from reference TRBV7-9 and TRBJ2-2): DTGVSQNPRHKITKRGQNVTFRCDPISEHNRLYWYRQTLGQGPEFLTYFQNEAQLEKSRLLSDRFSAERPKGSFSTLEIQRTEQGDSAMYLCASSHTNTGELFFGEGSRLTVL.

The sample holds a few counts of this clonotype. CDR3 in amino acids: CASSAAGGVNEQFF. The CDR3 coding sequence is TGTGCCAGTAGTGCAGCGGGAGGAGTCAATGAGCAGTTCTTC. J is TRBJ2-5 and V is TRBV19; 9 nucleotides align to TRBD2. The DNA end is more similar to TRBJ2-1, so the J call may be wrong. The CDR3 has 14 residues. Germline CDR1 LNHDA, CDR2 SQIVND (reference sequence).

The chain recombines TRBV28 with TRBJ1-1; D gene ambiguous. The ends were cut back, 2 bases at V and 10 bases at J, with 5 bases in the middle. This CDR3 spans 10 amino acids. CDR1 and CDR2 (germline): MDHEN, SYDVKM. The CDR3 region is CASSLDRAFF. CDR3 DNA: TGTGCCAGCAGTTTAGACCGAGCTTTCTTT. The full variable domain, completed using reference TRBV28 and TRBJ1-1, is DVKVTQSSRYLVKRTGEKVFLECVQDMDHENMFWYRQDPGLGLRLIYFSYDVKMKEKGDIPEGYSVSREKKERFSLILESASTNQTSMYLCASSLDRAFFGQGTRLTVV.

The chain uses TRBV6-5 and TRBJ2-2; D is perhaps TRBD1 (5 bases). Trimming stripped 2 bases from V and 5 bases from J, with 12 bases between. The CDR3 totals 15 residues. The V gene's germline CDR1 is MNHEY and CDR2 SVGAGI. CDR3 amino acids: CASSYQGSPTGELFF. The CDR3 bases are TGTGCCAGCAGTTACCAGGGCAGCCCAACCGGGGAGCTGTTTTTT.

In its sample, this clonotype was seen a few times. The chain recombines TRBV28 with TRBJ2-7; 13 bases align to TRBD2. This CDR3 comprises 16 residues. V was pared by 5 bases and J by 5 bases, with 9 bases of the junction left unmatched. From germline, CDR1 is MDHEN and CDR2 SYDVKM. CDR3 region: CASSLTGLAGVDEQYF. The CDR3 DNA reads as TGTGCCAGCAGTCTGACCGGACTAGCGGGAGTCGACGAGCAGTACTTC. Variable domain in full (rest from reference TRBV28 and TRBJ2-7): DVKVTQSSRYLVKRTGEKVFLECVQDMDHENMFWYRQDPGLGLRLIYFSYDVKMKEKGDIPEGYSVSREKKERFSLILESASTNQTSMYLCASSLTGLAGVDEQYFGPGTRLTVT.

The rearrangement joins TRBV7-3 to TRBJ2-7; D call uncertain. Germline V gives CDR1 SGHTA, CDR2 FQGTGA. The CDR3 sequence is 12 residues long. V lost 5 bases to trimming and J lost 13 bases, with 18 bases between them. The CDR3 loop reads CASSPGSGLFYF. CDR3 bases: TGTGCCAGCAGCCCCGGCTCAGGCTTGTTTTACTTC.

This chain connects TRBV5-1 to TRBJ1-2; no clear D gene. This CDR3 has 15 amino acids. Deletions cut 2 bases from V and 0 bases from J, with 11 bases between. CDR1 and CDR2 from the germline V gene are SGHRS and YFSETQ. The DNA for the CDR3 is TGCGCCAGCAGCTTTGGCGCAGCCTCTAACTATGGCTACACCTTC. Translating gives CASSFGAASNYGYTF.

This clonotype has only a few counts. This chain connects TRBV6-1 to TRBJ2-1, with D perhaps TRBD1 or TRBD2 (6 bases each). The V gene lost 6 bases and the J gene lost 8 bases, with 11 bases spanning the gap. CDR1 MNHNS and CDR2 SASEGT come from the germline V gene. This CDR3 contains 12 residues. CDR3: CASRTGGDEQFF. CDR3 sequence (DNA): TGTGCCAGCAGGACCGGGGGCGATGAGCAGTTCTTC.

The chain uses TRBV29-1 and TRBJ2-5; maybe TRBD1 (6 bases). This CDR3 spans 12 amino acids. Germline-derived CDR1 and CDR2 are SQVTM and ANQGSEA. The DNA for the CDR3 is TGCATCGTGAGAGGGGGAAGAGAGACCCAGTACTTC. Protein sequence: CIVRGGRETQYF.

This chain links TRBV20-1 with TRBJ1-6; weak D call: TRBD1 (6 bases). The CDR3 extends over 16 amino acids. With 3 bases removed from V and 6 bases from J, the gap between germline ends came to 18 bases. Looked up from germline, CDR1 is DFQATT and CDR2 is SNEGSKA (reference sequence). CDR3 DNA sequence: TGCAGTGCTAGGGGGATTGGATGGGGGGCTAATTCACCCCTCCACTTT. Translation gives CSARGIGWGANSPLHF.

This clonotype turned up a few times. The V call is TRBV29-1, the J call TRBJ2-3, with D perhaps matching TRBD1 (6 bases). Germline V CDR1 and CDR2: SQVTM, ANQGSEA. V dropped 4 bases and J dropped 3 bases, with 20 bases sitting between them. The CDR3 loop spans 16 amino acids. CDR3 amino acids: CSVAGFGQPITDTQYF. Written as DNA, the CDR3 is TGCAGCGTTGCGGGATTCGGACAGCCAATTACAGATACGCAGTATTTT.

The chain couples TRBV12-3 or TRBV12-4 to TRBJ1-1; D perhaps matches TRBD1 (6 bases). The CDR3 is made up of 13 amino acids. V lost 6 bases to trimming and J lost 6 bases, with 14 bases between them. CDR3: CASSLQQGPEAFF. The CDR3 nucleotides read TGTGCCAGCAGCCTGCAACAGGGCCCTGAAGCTTTCTTT.

This clonotype was counted a few times. The chain joins TRBV29-1 to TRBJ2-5, with D unresolved. There are 13 residues in the CDR3. Trimming cost V 5 bases and J 3 bases, with 13 bases left between them. The germline V gene encodes CDR1 SQVTM and CDR2 ANQGSEA. Here the CDR3 DNA reads TGCAGCGTTCGAGTGGCCTCGAAAGAGACCCAGTACTTC. Translation: CSVRVASKETQYF.

This clonotype was observed a few times. The genes are TRBV4-3 and TRBJ1-4, with 7 bases that match TRBD1. This CDR3 contains 16 residues. Germline-derived CDR1 and CDR2 are LGHNA and YSLEER. V lost 2 bases and J lost 8; bases outside the gene matches: 11. CDR3 coding DNA: TGCGCCAGCAGCCAAAACCTAAGGACAGGTTTCGAAAAACTGTTTTTT. Its translation: CASSQNLRTGFEKLFF.

The chain combines TRBV4-3 with TRBJ1-2, with TRBD1 as a possible D gene (6 bases). Trimming removed 4 bases from V and 4 bases from J, with 19 bases in between. The CDR3 spans 16 residues. Germline lookup yields CDR1 LGHNA and CDR2 YSLEER. CDR3 sequence (DNA): TGCGCCAGCAGCCTGGATTACATTTCAGGGGCCTATGGCTACACCTTC. This sequence encodes CASSLDYISGAYGYTF.

This clonotype was observed a few times. This chain links TRBV28 with TRBJ2-7; unclear D gene. The V end was cut by 4 bases, the J end by 12 bases, with 19 bases between. Per germline, CDR1 MDHEN and CDR2 SYDVKM. This CDR3 contains 13 residues. The CDR3 loop reads CASSSTDPEHLYF. CDR3 sequence (DNA): TGTGCCAGCAGTTCTACGGACCCCGAGCATCTGTACTTC.

This clonotype has just a few counts. The rearrangement joins TRBV28 to TRBJ2-7; tentatively, D is TRBD2 (5 bases). V gave up 6 bases and J gave up 3 bases, with 21 bases separating them. The germline gives CDR1 MDHEN, CDR2 SYDVKM. The CDR3 loop spans 16 amino acids. CDR3 bases: TGTGCCAGCAGCCGCCCCCGGGGAGCGCTCTACTACGAGCAGTACTTC. Translation: CASSRPRGALYYEQYF.

With regard to this clonotype: The junction differs from germline at one of its ends, possibly a read error. The chain uses TRBV12-3 or TRBV12-4 and TRBJ2-2; weak D call: TRBD1 (6 bases). The CDR3 covers 15 residues. CDR3 coding DNA: TGTGCCAACAGTAGCCCTGGGGGCGCCACCGGGGAGCTGTTTTTT. Translated: CANSSPGGATGELFF.